The entry below gives a single TCR beta chain sequence along with its context. No antigen is known for it. One end of the junction fails to match germline, which may point to a read error. The record originates from a study of T cell repertoires in cytomegalovirus infection. CDR3 length: 15 amino acids. Germline CDR1 reads SGHVT; CDR2 reads SQSDAQ. Study-wide results and caveats: Within the response measured ex vivo, HLA-C-restricted CMV-specific TCR beta clonotypes were dominant.

TCRdb reprocessed the reads with MiXCR, giving one entry per CDR3 protein. Among about 440,000 distinct CDR3 sequences, 25% to 40% were seen once, and the ten largest hold roughly 15%. This chain links TRBV7-4 with TRBJ2-7; D perhaps matches TRBD2 (6 bases). What was sequenced was PBMCs. This clonotype was sampled from a human donor in good health (CMV status not recorded). Some clones in this sample may be carry-over from other donors' samples. CDR3 sequence (DNA): TGTGCCAGCAGCCCCGACGTGGGAGGTTGGTACGAGCAGTCCTTC. It encodes CASSPDVGGWYEQSF.